A selection of T cell receptor beta chains follows, all from one sample in a study of Ad26.COV2.S vaccination and SARS-CoV-2 variants. Assay: immunoSEQ multiplex PCR; the TCRdb copy retains only in-frame clones and omits some. The table shows hundreds of thousands of clones, with more than 70% occurring only once. Sample: peripheral blood, taken in a trial of Ad26.COV2.S vaccine versus placebo. The receptors stem from a person aged 18-65 years who received the Ad26.COV2.S COVID-19 vaccine or a placebo. Both conserved end residues are part of each CDR3. Each record gives: D gene, CDR3 length, J gene, clone size, V gene, CDR3 DNA, CDR3 protein. The D gene is left open where the match is weak. Size tells how often a clone was seen (once, few, many) or the class of an expanded clone, and some rows leave it out.

D gene: TRBD2
CDR3 length: 18
J gene: TRBJ2-5
clone size: NA
V gene: TRBV2
CDR3 DNA: TGTGCCAGCAGTGAACGTGTTGGGCTAGCGGGGAAACAAGAGACCCAGTACTTC
CDR3 protein: CASSERVGLAGKQETQYF

D gene: TRBD1
CDR3 length: 14
J gene: TRBJ2-1
clone size: NA
V gene: TRBV6-5
CDR3 DNA: TGTGCCAGCAGTTCTCGACAGGGGTACAATGAGCAGTTCTTC
CDR3 protein: CASSSRQGYNEQFF

D gene: TRBD1
CDR3 length: 16
J gene: TRBJ2-3
clone size: NA
V gene: TRBV25-1
CDR3 DNA: TGTGCCAGCAGTGAATGGGGACAGGGGGGCACAGATACGCAGTATTTT
CDR3 protein: CASSEWGQGGTDTQYF

D gene: TRBD2
CDR3 length: 15
J gene: TRBJ2-1
clone size: NA
V gene: TRBV7-9
CDR3 DNA: TGTGCCAGCAGCTTAGCCGGGACTAGCCGGGGTGAGCAGTTCTTC
CDR3 protein: CASSLAGTSRGEQFF

D gene: TRBD1
CDR3 length: 14
J gene: TRBJ1-1
clone size: once
V gene: TRBV7-8
CDR3 DNA: TGTGCCAGCAGCCTACAGGGGATGAACACTGAAGCTTTCTTT
CDR3 protein: CASSLQGMNTEAFF

D gene: TRBD1
CDR3 length: 14
J gene: TRBJ2-1
clone size: NA
V gene: TRBV11-2
CDR3 DNA: TGTGCCAGCAGCCCTACGGACAGGGTGGACGAGCAGTTCTTC
CDR3 protein: CASSPTDRVDEQFF

D gene: TRBD2
CDR3 length: 15
J gene: TRBJ2-3
clone size: NA
V gene: TRBV7-2
CDR3 DNA: TGTGCCAGCAGCCCTCGTGGGAGGGTGGAAGATACGCAGTATTTT
CDR3 protein: CASSPRGRVEDTQYF

D gene: TRBD2
CDR3 length: 14
J gene: TRBJ2-7
clone size: NA
V gene: TRBV7-2
CDR3 DNA: TGTGCCAGCAGCCACAGCGGGAGGGCCGCGGAGCAGTACTTC
CDR3 protein: CASSHSGRAAEQYF

D gene: NA
CDR3 length: 12
J gene: TRBJ2-7
clone size: few
V gene: TRBV30
CDR3 DNA: TGTGCCTGGACGGAGACTACCTACGAGCAGTACTTC
CDR3 protein: CAWTETTYEQYF

D gene: NA
CDR3 length: 15
J gene: TRBJ1-2
clone size: NA
V gene: TRBV4-3
CDR3 DNA: TGCGCCAGCAGCCAATCAGAACAGCTGGGCTATGGCTACACCTTC
CDR3 protein: CASSQSEQLGYGYTF

D gene: TRBD2
CDR3 length: 15
J gene: TRBJ2-1
clone size: NA
V gene: TRBV3-1/TRBV3-2
CDR3 DNA: TGTGCCAGCAGCCCGACTAGCGGGGCGGGTAATGAGCAGTTCTTC
CDR3 protein: CASSPTSGAGNEQFF

D gene: TRBD2
CDR3 length: 16
J gene: TRBJ2-1
clone size: once
V gene: TRBV6-5
CDR3 DNA: TGTGCCAGCAGTTACCGACTAGCGGGAGCGGGGAATGAGCAGTTCTTC
CDR3 protein: CASSYRLAGAGNEQFF

D gene: NA
CDR3 length: 14
J gene: TRBJ2-5
clone size: NA
V gene: TRBV20-1
CDR3 DNA: TGCAGTGCTAGTGACTTAAGTGCCCAAGAGACCCAGTACTTC
CDR3 protein: CSASDLSAQETQYF

D gene: TRBD1
CDR3 length: 14
J gene: TRBJ1-1
clone size: NA
V gene: TRBV5-1
CDR3 DNA: TGCGCCAGCATCGGGGACAGCATGAACACTGAAGCTTTCTTT
CDR3 protein: CASIGDSMNTEAFF

D gene: NA
CDR3 length: 13
J gene: TRBJ1-1
clone size: NA
V gene: TRBV7-2
CDR3 DNA: TGTGCCAGCAGCATGACAGAGAACACTGAAGCTTTCTTT
CDR3 protein: CASSMTENTEAFF

D gene: TRBD2
CDR3 length: 16
J gene: TRBJ2-7
clone size: NA
V gene: TRBV4-2
CDR3 DNA: TGTGCCAGCAGCCAAGGGGGATTAGCGGGTCTTTACGAGCAGTACTTC
CDR3 protein: CASSQGGLAGLYEQYF

D gene: NA
CDR3 length: 13
J gene: TRBJ1-5
clone size: NA
V gene: TRBV7-6
CDR3 DNA: TGTGCCAGCAGCTTAGCAGGGGATCAGCCCCAGCATTTT
CDR3 protein: CASSLAGDQPQHF

D gene: NA
CDR3 length: 13
J gene: TRBJ1-2
clone size: NA
V gene: TRBV12-3/TRBV12-4
CDR3 DNA: TGTGCCAGCAGTTTAGGACACTACTATGGCTACACCTTC
CDR3 protein: CASSLGHYYGYTF

D gene: NA
CDR3 length: 16
J gene: TRBJ2-1
clone size: NA
V gene: TRBV5-6
CDR3 DNA: TGTGCCAGCAGCCCCATCGGAGGGAGCTCCTACAATGAGCAGTTCTTC
CDR3 protein: CASSPIGGSSYNEQFF

D gene: NA
CDR3 length: 15
J gene: TRBJ1-5
clone size: NA
V gene: TRBV3-1/TRBV3-2
CDR3 DNA: TGTGCCAGCAGTCGAAACCCAACAGGGCCTCAGCCCCAGCATTTT
CDR3 protein: CASSRNPTGPQPQHF